Listed here is a single T cell receptor beta chain. Its antigen remains unidentified. These data belong to a study of T cell responses to AZD1222 COVID-19 vaccine. Second-dose groups at about 4 or about 12 weeks were pooled. Looked up from germline, CDR1 is SGHRS and CDR2 is YFSETQ. With 0 bases removed from V and 10 bases from J, the gap between germline ends came to 13 bases. There are 13 residues in the CDR3. General study findings and limits: Recipients of AZD1222 seropositive at baseline numbered only 5 or 6. Unmutated variant regions reportedly attract nearly half of all spike-specific TCRs. No day 14 peak samples; only post-peak repertoires were characterized.

The repertoire was sequenced with immunoSEQ multiplex PCR; TCRdb's copy has only in-frame clones and lacks some. This repertoire shows tens of thousands of clones, over 75% found once; its top ten account for 5.4%. This sequence joins TRBV5-1 and TRBJ1-1; weak D call: TRBD1 (6 bases). The clonotype comes from an adult who received the AZD1222 COVID-19 vaccine. The material sequenced was peripheral blood, taken 28 days after the second AZD1222 dose. CDR3 nucleotides: TGCGCCAGCAGCTTGGCCTGGGGGGCAGTAGCTTTCTTT. The encoded protein is CASSLAWGAVAFF.